This record looks at one T cell receptor (beta chain) sequence and its context. The PCR made use of 60 Vbeta and 13 Jbeta primers. Profiled with immunoSEQ multiplex PCR; TCRdb holds only in-frame clones, not every one. The sample lists 95,000 to 150,000 clones, around three quarters occurring once. The sample originates from a study of cytomegalovirus exposure and HLA in healthy donors. This TCR came from a woman in her 40s in good health and CMV-seronegative. Material: PBMCs.

For the CDR3, the DNA is TGTGCCAGCAGTATCCCCAGGTCTCCCGGAGAGACCCAGTACTTC. Its translation: CASSIPRSPGETQYF. The chain uses TRBV28 and TRBJ2-5; D gene ambiguous. The CDR3 loop spans 15 amino acids. Germline V gives CDR1 MDHEN, CDR2 SYDVKM. V was cut by 5 bases and J by 4 bases, with 17 bases left in between.